The 22 T cell receptor beta chains below were found in one sample sequenced in a study of T cell responses to AZD1222 COVID-19 vaccine. The method was immunoSEQ multiplex PCR; TCRdb's version includes in-frame clones alone and lacks a portion of them. Of approximately 120,000 clones in the sample, 88% were seen once. Sequences were derived from peripheral blood, sampled 28 days after the second AZD1222 dose. The receptors shown here come from an adult who received the AZD1222 COVID-19 vaccine.

The chain combines TRBV28 with TRBJ1-5, with 8 bases fitting TRBD1. Looked up from germline, CDR1 is MDHEN and CDR2 is SYDVKM. The CDR3 extends over 15 amino acids. J lost 7 bases, V lost 3 bases, and 8 bases had no gene match. CDR3 coding DNA: TGTGCCAGCAGTTTCGACAGGGGAAGCGAACAGCCCCAGCATTTT. This gives the protein CASSFDRGSEQPQHF. Combining the CDR3 with reference TRBV28 and TRBJ1-5 gives the whole variable domain DVKVTQSSRYLVKRTGEKVFLECVQDMDHENMFWYRQDPGLGLRLIYFSYDVKMKEKGDIPEGYSVSREKKERFSLILESASTNQTSMYLCASSFDRGSEQPQHFGDGTRLSIL.

V gene TRBV9 combines with J gene TRBJ2-1; 11 positions match TRBD2. CDR1 is SGDLS and CDR2 is YYNGEE in the germline V gene. The ends lost 3 bases at V and 4 bases at J; junction bases unmatched: 6. The CDR3 consists of 16 residues. The CDR3 region has the DNA TGTGCCAGCAGCGCACAAACTAGCGGGGGTTACAATGAGCAGTTCTTC. It yields the protein CASSAQTSGGYNEQFF.

The sample holds a few counts of this clone. The chain carries TRBV10-3 and TRBJ2-7; 9 bases agree with TRBD2. The J segment lost 6 bases and the V segment lost 6 bases, leaving 12 bases of the junction unmatched. The CDR3 sequence is 15 residues long. Germline-derived CDR1 and CDR2 are ENHRY and SYGVKD. The CDR3 region has the DNA TGTGCCATCAGCATAGCGGGGGCCAGAGGGGGCGAGCAGTACTTC. Translation: CAISIAGARGGEQYF.

This chain joins TRBV7-9 and TRBJ1-1; TRBD1 might be the D (5 bases). The V gene lost 5 bases and the J gene lost 3 bases, with 16 bases spanning the gap. Germline V gene data show CDR1 as SEHNR and CDR2 as FQNEAQ (reference sequence). The CDR3 extends over 15 amino acids. This CDR3 reads CASSRRGGVDTEAFF. The CDR3 DNA is TGTGCCAGCAGCCGACGTGGGGGAGTGGACACTGAAGCTTTCTTT.

The genes are TRBV27 and TRBJ2-7; 8 nucleotides match TRBD2. This CDR3 is 15 amino acids long. Germline assignment: CDR1 MNHEY and CDR2 SMNVEV (reference sequence). V was clipped by 4 bases and J by 4 bases; unmatched bases: 9. The chain's CDR3 is CASSSLGAGGYEQYF. The CDR3 DNA follows: TGTGCCAGCAGTTCCTTAGGGGCGGGAGGATACGAGCAGTACTTC.

The chain employs TRBV29-1 and TRBJ2-1, with 10 bases aligning to TRBD1. Germline V gives CDR1 SQVTM, CDR2 ANQGSEA. This CDR3 region has 14 residues. Germline trimming cut 8 bases from V and 4 bases from J; bases unmatched to any gene: 8. The chain's CDR3 is CSKSGTGAYNEQFF. DNA for the CDR3: TGCAGCAAAAGCGGGACAGGGGCTTACAATGAGCAGTTCTTC.

The gene calls are TRBV11-3 and TRBJ1-4; the D gene is possibly TRBD1 (5 bases). Trimming left V 3 bases short and J 2 bases short, with 10 bases between. Per germline, CDR1 SGHNT and CDR2 YENEEA. This CDR3 contains 15 residues. The DNA for the CDR3 is TGTGCCAGCAGCTTCGGGGCAAGGACTAATGAAAAACTGTTTTTT. Translation: CASSFGARTNEKLFF.

The J gene is TRBJ1-3, the V gene TRBV9; 7 bases line up with TRBD1. The V gene end was trimmed by 3 bases and the J gene end by 0 bases; junction bases not matched to a gene: 3. The CDR3 is made up of 15 amino acids. Germline lookup yields CDR1 SGDLS and CDR2 YYNGEE. CDR3 DNA: TGTGCCAGCAGCGCGGGACAGAGCTCTGGAAACACCATATATTTT. This translates into CASSAGQSSGNTIYF.

J is TRBJ1-5 and V is TRBV7-9; D is perhaps TRBD1 (5 bases). The CDR3 is 17 amino acids. Germline-derived CDR1 and CDR2 are SEHNR and FQNEAQ (reference sequence). V lost 1 base and J 2 bases, leaving 15 bases between the germline ends. The CDR3 loop is CASSLGMAGEGNQPQHF. As DNA, the CDR3 is TGTGCCAGCAGCTTAGGTATGGCGGGGGAAGGCAATCAGCCCCAGCATTTT.

J is TRBJ1-6 and V is TRBV27; 9 nucleotides agree with TRBD1. Per germline, CDR1 MNHEY and CDR2 SMNVEV (reference sequence). CDR3 length: 16 residues. Trimming at V came to 5 bases and at J to 7 bases, leaving 9 bases not matched to a gene. CDR3: CASSQTGGSANSPLHF. CDR3 DNA: TGTGCCAGCAGTCAGACAGGGGGATCGGCAAATTCACCCCTCCACTTT.

The chain joins TRBV9 to TRBJ2-6, with 10 bases matching TRBD1. V lost 4 bases to trimming and J lost 3 bases; unmatched junction nucleotides: 13. The CDR3 has 19 amino acids. Germline V gives CDR1 SGDLS, CDR2 YYNGEE. Here the CDR3 DNA reads TGTGCCAGCAGCCCTCCGTCCGGGACAGGGGTAGGTGGGGCCAACGTCCTGACTTTC. Translation: CASSPPSGTGVGGANVLTF.

The V gene is TRBV10-3, the J gene TRBJ1-1; D unresolved. V was cut by 2 bases and J by 3 bases, with 10 bases left in between. Per the germline V gene, CDR1 is ENHRY and CDR2 is SYGVKD. The CDR3 contains 14 residues. The CDR3 DNA sequence: TGTGCCATCAGTGAGACTAGGGCAGACACTGAAGCTTTCTTT. It translates to CAISETRADTEAFF.

The V call is TRBV5-1, the J call TRBJ2-2; D is unclear. V was trimmed by 4 bases and J by 2 bases, leaving 6 bases between them. The CDR3 extends over 13 amino acids. Germline V gene lookup returns CDR1 SGHRS and CDR2 YFSETQ. The CDR3 DNA sequence: TGCGCCAGCAGCGAGACCAACACCGGGGAGCTGTTTTTT. This sequence encodes CASSETNTGELFF.

The chain couples TRBV19 to TRBJ2-5; TRBD2 agrees at 13 bases. The CDR3 is made up of 14 amino acids. Germline-derived CDR1 and CDR2 are LNHDA and SQIVND (reference sequence). V lost 6 bases, J lost 5 bases, and 3 bases stayed unmatched. The CDR3 sequence is CASRTSGGKETQYF. CDR3 sequence (DNA): TGTGCCAGTAGGACTAGCGGGGGGAAGGAGACCCAGTACTTC.

The rearrangement joins TRBV4-1 to TRBJ1-2; D is ambiguous. Germline CDR1 MGHRA, CDR2 YSYEKL. The ends were cut back, 0 bases at V and 4 bases at J, with 6 bases in the middle. The CDR3 length is 13 residues. The CDR3 spells CASSQDTRYGYTF. The CDR3 DNA reads TGCGCCAGCAGCCAAGATACCCGCTATGGCTACACCTTC.

In DNA, the CDR3 is TGTGCCAGCAGTTACTCGTCAAGCGGCTCACAAGAGACCCAGTACTTC. Translation: CASSYSSSGSQETQYF. The J gene is TRBJ2-5, the V gene TRBV6-5; a possible D gene is TRBD2 (5 bases). CDR3 length equals 16 residues. The germline V and J ends were trimmed by 0 bases and 2 bases, with 13 bases remaining between them. Germline V gives CDR1 MNHEY, CDR2 SVGAGI.

The rearrangement joins TRBV3-1 (or the pseudogene TRBV3-2) to TRBJ2-1; 7 bases line up with TRBD2. Germline-derived CDR1 and CDR2 are LGHDT and YNNKEL (reference sequence). The trim removed 1 base at V and 5 bases at J, leaving 2 bases unmatched. CDR3 length: 14 amino acids. Here the CDR3 reads CASSQAGGHNEQFF. The CDR3 bases are TGTGCCAGCAGCCAAGCGGGAGGACACAATGAGCAGTTCTTC.

This chain connects TRBV18 to TRBJ2-5, with 7 bases that match TRBD2. The CDR3 sequence is 14 residues long. Looked up from germline, CDR1 is KGHSH and CDR2 is LQKENI. The J segment lost 3 bases and the V segment lost 3 bases, leaving 4 bases of the junction unmatched. CDR3 loop: CASSPTGREETQYF. CDR3 sequence (DNA): TGTGCCAGCTCACCGACGGGGAGGGAAGAGACCCAGTACTTC.

The chain links TRBV30 to TRBJ1-1; D gene uncertain. Trimming pared 2 bases from V and 3 bases from J, leaving 10 bases between. This CDR3 contains 13 residues. The germline V gene has CDR1 GTSNPN and CDR2 SVGIG (reference sequence). The CDR3 nucleotides are TGTGCCTGGAGTAGGGATCAGGACACTGAAGCTTTCTTT. Translated, it gives CAWSRDQDTEAFF.

The rearrangement joins TRBV5-4 to TRBJ1-5; 8 bases are a match to TRBD1. J lost 2 bases, V lost 4 bases, and 2 bases had no gene match. CDR3 size: 14 residues. Looked up from germline, CDR1 is SGHNT and CDR2 is YYREEE (reference sequence). The CDR3 spells CASSPGGRNQPQHF. The CDR3 DNA sequence: TGTGCCAGCAGCCCAGGGGGCCGCAATCAGCCCCAGCATTTT.

The chain uses TRBV5-1 and TRBJ1-2, with TRBD1 identical over 11 bases. In germline, CDR1 is SGHRS, CDR2 YFSETQ. The CDR3 runs to 14 residues. V was clipped by 4 bases and J by 7 bases; unmatched bases: 6. In DNA form, the CDR3 reads TGCGCCAGCAGCAGGGACAGGGGGGAAAGTGGCTACACCTTC. This gives the protein CASSRDRGESGYTF.

V is TRBV11-2 and J is TRBJ2-7; 7 bases are shared with TRBD1. V gave up 5 bases and J gave up 5 bases; unmatched junction bases: 9. The germline V gene encodes CDR1 SGHAT and CDR2 FQNNGV. The CDR3 has 14 residues. This CDR3 reads CASSRNRGGNEQYF. CDR3 bases: TGTGCCAGCAGCCGAAACAGGGGCGGAAACGAGCAGTACTTC.